This entry is about one TCR beta chain. What it binds is not known. The data derive from a study of T cell repertoires in cytomegalovirus infection. Study background: From public TCR beta signatures came an indication of both CMV infection and matching HLA type.

The CDR3 is 15 amino acids. The V and J ends lost 5 bases and 2 bases respectively, with 14 bases between them. Study findings and constraints: Frequencies of public TCR beta families were cumulated, and this identified carriers of CMV plus the relevant HLA. Dominating the ex vivo response were TCR beta clonotypes that were CMV-specific and HLA-C-restricted.

TCRdb fed the reads into MiXCR, producing one record per CDR3 protein. The sample records hundreds of thousands of distinct CDR3 sequences, roughly a third being singletons. The V call is TRBV23-1, the J call TRBJ2-3, with TRBD2 as a possible D gene (6 bases). TRBV23-1 is annotated as an ORF whose role is uncertain. The starting material was cultured PBMCs, obtained from culture after CMV antigen stimulation. This TCR derives from a human donor in good health (CMV status not recorded). Some clones in this sample may be carry-over from other donors' samples. The CDR3 protein is CASSYSSSDTDTQYF. CDR3 coding DNA: TGCGCCAGCAGTTACTCATCTAGCGACACAGATACGCAGTATTTT.